Below are 23 T cell receptor beta chains sequenced from a single sample in a study of cytomegalovirus exposure and HLA in healthy donors. The PCR made use of 60 Vbeta and 13 Jbeta primers. Method: immunoSEQ multiplex PCR; TCRdb's copy keeps in-frame clones and lacks some. The table has roughly 200,000 clones, around four fifths seen once; the top ten hold 1.5% to 2%. Sequenced material: PBMCs. Receptor source: a man aged 40-50 years in good health and CMV-seropositive.

This chain links TRBV4-2 with TRBJ1-1; D ambiguous. Germline-derived CDR1 and CDR2 are LGHNA and YNFKEQ. The CDR3 runs to 14 residues. Trimming removed 2 bases from V and 2 bases from J, with 9 bases in between. The CDR3 loop reads CASSQNQKNTEAFF. In nucleotides, the CDR3 is TGTGCCAGCAGCCAAAATCAGAAAAACACTGAAGCTTTCTTT.

The chain joins TRBV6-6 to TRBJ2-1; 7 bases map to TRBD1. CDR3 length: 12 residues. J lost 3 bases, V lost 10 bases, and 3 bases had no gene match. Germline-derived CDR1 and CDR2 are MNHNY and SVGAGI (reference sequence). The CDR3 spells CATGTDYNEQFF. In DNA form, the CDR3 reads TGTGCCACCGGGACAGACTACAATGAGCAGTTCTTC.

There are a few counts of this clone. The chain employs TRBV19 and TRBJ2-1; 9 nucleotides agree with TRBD2. With 5 bases clipped from V and 8 bases from J, the junction kept 10 bases outside the gene matches. Looked up from germline, CDR1 is LNHDA and CDR2 is SQIVND (reference sequence). The length of the CDR3 is 15 residues. The CDR3 reads CASSASSGNRDEQFF. Written as DNA, the CDR3 is TGTGCCAGTAGTGCCTCTAGCGGGAATAGAGATGAGCAGTTCTTC.

This chain uses TRBV27 with TRBJ1-2; 7 positions agree with TRBD1. V trimming: 3 bases; J trimming: 4 bases; junction bases outside the gene matches: 8. Germline V gene sequence: CDR1 MNHEY, CDR2 SMNVEV (reference sequence). The CDR3 is made up of 15 amino acids. In DNA form, the CDR3 reads TGTGCCAGCAGTTTGCAAGCAGGGGGTGTCTATGGCTACACCTTC. It translates to CASSLQAGGVYGYTF.

This chain uses TRBV6-1 with TRBJ2-5; D perhaps matches TRBD2 (6 bases). Trimming shortened V by 5 bases and J by 1 base, and 14 bases separated the two germline ends. The CDR3 is made up of 15 amino acids. The germline CDR1 and CDR2 sequences are MNHNS and SASEGT. The CDR3 DNA reads TGTGCCAGCAGTCCCCCCGGACTAACCCAAGAGACCCAGTACTTC. Protein sequence: CASSPPGLTQETQYF.

The chain is built from TRBV19 and TRBJ2-7; 8 bases line up with TRBD2. Losses at the gene ends were 3 bases for V and 4 bases for J; bases not matched to a gene: 14. The CDR3 loop spans 17 amino acids. Germline CDR1 and CDR2: LNHDA and SQIVND (reference sequence). CDR3 residues: CASSISPTSAAGYEQYF. The CDR3 DNA reads as TGTGCCAGTAGTATTAGCCCGACTAGCGCGGCCGGTTACGAGCAGTACTTC.

V gene TRBV5-1 combines with J gene TRBJ1-1, with D possibly TRBD1 on 5 matching bases. Germline CDR1 reads SGHRS; CDR2 reads YFSETQ. The CDR3 is 15 amino acids. V lost 0 bases, J lost 0 bases, and 9 bases lay in between. As DNA, the CDR3 is TGCGCCAGCAGCTTGGTTCAGGGCTTGAACACTGAAGCTTTCTTT. Protein: CASSLVQGLNTEAFF.

The V call is TRBV5-6, the J call TRBJ2-2; D is undetermined. The CDR3 is made up of 15 amino acids. Germline lookup yields CDR1 SGHDT and CDR2 YYEEEE. The V end was cut by 0 bases, the J end by 8 bases, with 14 bases between. CDR3 in amino acids: CASSLGHGVGGELFF. In DNA, the CDR3 is TGTGCCAGCAGCTTGGGGCACGGAGTCGGGGGGGAGCTGTTTTTT.

This chain links TRBV5-1 with TRBJ1-2; a weak D match, TRBD1 (5 bases). Germline V gene lookup returns CDR1 SGHRS and CDR2 YFSETQ. V lost 4 bases to trimming and J lost 10 bases, with 17 bases between them. This CDR3 has 13 amino acids. CDR3 DNA sequence: TGCGCCAGCAGCACCGAAGGGACTGGTGTCTACACCTTC. This gives the protein CASSTEGTGVYTF.

The chain uses TRBV15 and TRBJ1-5; perhaps TRBD1 as D (6 bases). The CDR3 runs 18 residues. V was clipped by 2 bases and J by 6 bases, with 23 bases between them. Per germline, CDR1 LNHNV and CDR2 YYDKDF (reference sequence). The CDR3 DNA reads as TGTGCCACCAGCAGACCTACTGGGGCCGGGACATCCTCTCAGCCCCAGCATTTT. This gives the protein CATSRPTGAGTSSQPQHF.

This chain connects TRBV7-2 to TRBJ2-1, with no clear D. V lost 6 bases, J lost 0 bases, and 15 bases lay in between. CDR3 length: 16 amino acids. Germline loops: CDR1 SGHTA, CDR2 FQGNSA. The CDR3 protein is CASRNYRESSYNEQFF. The CDR3 region has the DNA TGTGCCAGCAGGAATTACAGAGAGAGCTCCTACAATGAGCAGTTCTTC.

The chain links TRBV4-1 to TRBJ1-2; no definite D call. The CDR3 is 15 residues long. Germline V gene lookup returns CDR1 MGHRA and CDR2 YSYEKL. Trimming left V 2 bases short and J 1 base short, with 11 bases between. This CDR3 reads CASSQISRLNYGYTF. For the CDR3, the DNA is TGCGCCAGCAGCCAAATTTCCAGGCTTAACTATGGCTACACCTTC.

V gene TRBV5-4 combines with J gene TRBJ2-7; tentatively, D is TRBD2 (6 bases). V shed 2 bases and J shed 3 bases, with 12 bases lying between them. CDR1 is SGHNT, CDR2 YYREEE, per germline (reference sequence). The CDR3 has 14 amino acids. The CDR3 nucleotides are TGTGCCAGCAGCTTTCAGGGACTGAACTACGAGCAGTACTTC. This codes for CASSFQGLNYEQYF.

The rearrangement links TRBV6-6 to TRBJ2-1; TRBD2 aligns across 11 bases. Trimming at V came to 6 bases and at J to 6 bases, leaving 4 bases not matched to a gene. CDR1 MNHNY and CDR2 SVGAGI come from the germline V gene (reference sequence). This CDR3 spans 14 amino acids. CDR3 amino acids: CASRGTSGVNEQFF. The CDR3 bases are TGTGCCAGCAGGGGGACTAGCGGTGTCAATGAGCAGTTCTTC.

V and J are TRBV6-1 and TRBJ2-7; maybe TRBD1 (5 bases). V lost 3 bases, J lost 0 bases, and 9 bases lay in between. The V gene's germline CDR1 is MNHNS and CDR2 SASEGT. The CDR3 extends over 14 amino acids. CDR3 nucleotide sequence: TGTGCCAGCAGTGATAGGACATACTCCTACGAGCAGTACTTC. This codes for CASSDRTYSYEQYF.

On this clone itself: A read error may produce the germline difference seen at one junction end. The V gene is TRBV7-9, the J gene TRBJ1-1, with 8 bases fitting TRBD1. This CDR3 is built from 16 residues. Germline CDR1 and CDR2: SEHNR and FQNEAQ (reference sequence). The CDR3 coding sequence is TGTTCCAGCAGCCATCGGGACAGGAGGCGGAACACTGAAGCTTTCTTT. Its protein product is CSSSHRDRRRNTEAFF.

The chain employs TRBV5-1 and TRBJ1-2; 10 bases are shared with TRBD1. In germline, CDR1 is SGHRS, CDR2 YFSETQ. The ends lost 4 bases at V and 4 bases at J; junction bases unmatched: 4. This CDR3 region has 14 residues. The CDR3 DNA reads TGCGCCAGCAGCGAAAGACAGGGGGCCTATGGCTACACCTTC. This gives the protein CASSERQGAYGYTF.

The chain employs TRBV18 and TRBJ2-5, with D perhaps TRBD2 (6 bases). The DNA end is more similar to TRBJ2-7, so the J call may be wrong. Germline-derived CDR1 and CDR2 are KGHSH and LQKENI. CDR3 size: 13 residues. This CDR3 is CASSPGGYYEQYF. CDR3 nucleotides: TGTGCCAGCTCACCGGGGGGTTACTACGAGCAGTACTTC.

The V call is TRBV12-5, the J call TRBJ1-1, with D perhaps TRBD1 (6 bases). Trimming left V 0 bases short and J 5 bases short, with 7 bases between. The CDR3 loop spans 13 amino acids. CDR1 and CDR2 from the germline V gene are LGHNT and FRNRAP. CDR3 protein: CASGLVQGTEAFF. CDR3 coding DNA: TGTGCTAGTGGTTTGGTACAGGGAACTGAAGCTTTCTTT.

The chain has TRBV7-9 and TRBJ2-5; D remains ambiguous. Germline CDR1 and CDR2: SEHNR and FQNEAQ (reference sequence). Deletions cut 5 bases from V and 0 bases from J, with 4 bases between. The CDR3 extends over 12 amino acids. The CDR3 loop is CASSRDQETQYF. The CDR3 bases are TGTGCCAGCAGCCGGGACCAAGAGACCCAGTACTTC.

The rearrangement uses TRBV19 and TRBJ1-5; 7 nucleotides match TRBD1. J gave up 4 bases and V 0 bases, and 6 bases lay outside the gene matches. The CDR3 is 16 amino acids. Per germline, CDR1 LNHDA and CDR2 SQIVND (reference sequence). The CDR3 sequence: CASSIEWGQPNQPQHF. CDR3 DNA: TGTGCCAGTAGTATAGAGTGGGGACAGCCTAATCAGCCCCAGCATTTT.

The rearrangement joins TRBV2 to TRBJ2-5, with TRBD2 matching over 13 bases. The CDR3 extends over 14 amino acids. The germline V gene encodes CDR1 SNHLY and CDR2 FYNNEI. V lost 3 bases, J lost 7 bases, and 2 bases stayed unmatched. The CDR3 spells CASSDRTSGGTQYF. As DNA, the CDR3 is TGTGCCAGCAGTGATCGGACTAGCGGGGGGACCCAGTACTTC.

CDR3 sequence: CASSQEGSRGREQYF. CDR3 coding DNA: TGCGCCAGCAGCCAAGAGGGTTCCCGAGGAAGAGAGCAGTACTTC. The chain has TRBV4-3 and TRBJ2-7; no clear D. Looked up from germline, CDR1 is LGHNA and CDR2 is YSLEER. The CDR3 length is 15 residues. V was clipped by 0 bases and J by 7 bases, with 16 bases between them.